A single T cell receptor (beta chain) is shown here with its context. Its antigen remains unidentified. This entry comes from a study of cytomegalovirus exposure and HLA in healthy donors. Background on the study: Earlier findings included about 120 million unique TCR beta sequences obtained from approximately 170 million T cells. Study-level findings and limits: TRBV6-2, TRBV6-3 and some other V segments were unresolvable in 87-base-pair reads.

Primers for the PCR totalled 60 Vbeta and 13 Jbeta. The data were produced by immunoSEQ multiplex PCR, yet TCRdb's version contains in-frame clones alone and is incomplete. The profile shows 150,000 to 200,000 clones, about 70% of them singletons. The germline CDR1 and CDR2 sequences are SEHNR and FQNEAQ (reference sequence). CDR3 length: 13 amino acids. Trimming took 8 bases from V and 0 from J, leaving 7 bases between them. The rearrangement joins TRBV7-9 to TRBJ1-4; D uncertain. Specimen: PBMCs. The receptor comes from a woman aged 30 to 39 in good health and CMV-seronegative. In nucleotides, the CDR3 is TGTGCCAGCGAATCTACAACTAATGAAAAACTGTTTTTT. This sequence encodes CASESTTNEKLFF.